The clone carrying this T cell receptor beta chain was counted ten times or more. V gave up 5 bases and J gave up 0 bases, with 14 bases separating them. The CDR3 has 16 residues. Germline assignment: CDR1 SGHAT and CDR2 FQNNGV. Sample collection date corresponds to first hyperthyroidism diagnosis, prior to any ophthalmopathy symptoms. This sample is part of a study of T cells in Graves' hyperthyroidism and ophthalmopathy. Amplification yielded TCR beta CDR3 regions, with RNA transcripts as the source. HTBI primers were employed in a first-round RT-PCR of the TCR CDR3. TCRdb ran MiXCR on the multiplex PCR reads and lists one entry per CDR3 protein. The sample carries hundreds of thousands of distinct CDR3 sequences, about 17% recorded once.

The genes are TRBV11-2 and TRBJ1-3; D unresolved. This TCR came from a woman between 50 and 59 years old with Graves' hyperthyroidism that later progressed to Graves' ophthalmopathy. The sample consisted of blood. CDR3 sequence: CASSRYGSYSGNTIYF. The CDR3 nucleotides read TGTGCCAGCAGCCGCTACGGGTCCTACTCTGGAAACACCATATATTTT. The whole variable domain, remainder taken from reference TRBV11-2 and TRBJ1-3, is EAGVAQSPRYKIIEKRQSVAFWCNPISGHATLYWYQQILGQGPKLLIQFQNNGVVDDSQLPKDRFSAERLKGVDSTLKIQPAKLEDSAVYLCASSRYGSYSGNTIYFGEGSWLTVV.